This T cell receptor (beta chain) was sequenced in a study of blood T cell repertoires in COVID-19. Turning to the study itself: Sample material is recorded as cDNA or gDNA derived from T cells, B-cell-depleted T cells, or PBMCs.

Profiling relied on immunoSEQ multiplex PCR, and the TCRdb table lists in-frame clones only, not all of them. The data hold 85,000 to 130,000 clones, with about two thirds observed a single time. With 5 bases clipped from V and 4 bases from J, the junction kept 9 bases outside the gene matches. This CDR3 region has 15 residues. Germline values: CDR1 SGHRS, CDR2 YFSETQ. The sequencing input was peripheral blood. The genes are TRBV5-1 and TRBJ2-3; TRBD2 aligns across 8 bases. This clonotype was sampled from a human donor with acute or convalescent COVID-19. The donor label of this sample is uncertain. The CDR3 coding sequence is TGCGCCAGCAGAGCCCGGGGGGGCGGCGCAGATACGCAGTATTTT. Its protein product is CASRARGGGADTQYF.